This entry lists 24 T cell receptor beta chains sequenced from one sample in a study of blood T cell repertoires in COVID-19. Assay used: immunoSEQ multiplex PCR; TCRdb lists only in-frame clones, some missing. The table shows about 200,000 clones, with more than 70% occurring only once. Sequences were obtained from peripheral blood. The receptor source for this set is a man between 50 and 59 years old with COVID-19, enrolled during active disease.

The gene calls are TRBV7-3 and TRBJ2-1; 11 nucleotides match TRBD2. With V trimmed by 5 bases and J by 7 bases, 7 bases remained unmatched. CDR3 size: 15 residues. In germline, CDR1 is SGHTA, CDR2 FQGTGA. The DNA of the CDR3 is TGTGCCAGCAGCGTTAGCGGGGGGGCAGGTAATGAGCAGTTCTTC. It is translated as CASSVSGGAGNEQFF. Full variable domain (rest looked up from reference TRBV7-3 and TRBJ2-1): GAGVSQTPSNKVTEKGKYVELRCDPISGHTALYWYRQSLGQGPEFLIYFQGTGAADDSGLPNDRFFAVRPEGSVSTLKIQRTERGDSAVYLCASSVSGGAGNEQFFGPGTRLTVL.

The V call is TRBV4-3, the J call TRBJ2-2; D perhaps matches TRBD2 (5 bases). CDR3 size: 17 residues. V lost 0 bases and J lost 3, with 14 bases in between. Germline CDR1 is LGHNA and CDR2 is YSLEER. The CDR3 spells CASSQDRSGVHTGELFF. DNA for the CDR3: TGCGCCAGCAGCCAAGATCGATCCGGGGTGCACACCGGGGAGCTGTTTTTT.

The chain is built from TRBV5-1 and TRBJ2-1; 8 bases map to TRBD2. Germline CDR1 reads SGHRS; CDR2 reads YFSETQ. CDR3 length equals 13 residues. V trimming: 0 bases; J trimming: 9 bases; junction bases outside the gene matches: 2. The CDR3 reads CASSLGAGAEQFF. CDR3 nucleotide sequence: TGCGCCAGCAGCTTGGGAGCGGGAGCTGAGCAGTTCTTC.

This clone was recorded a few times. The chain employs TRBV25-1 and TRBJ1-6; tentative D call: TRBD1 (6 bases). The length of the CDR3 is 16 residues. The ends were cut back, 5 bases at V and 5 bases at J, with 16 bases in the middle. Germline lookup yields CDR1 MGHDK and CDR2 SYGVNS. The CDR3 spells CASSPVQGFNNSPLHF. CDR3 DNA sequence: TGTGCCAGCAGTCCCGTTCAGGGGTTCAATAATTCACCCCTCCACTTT.

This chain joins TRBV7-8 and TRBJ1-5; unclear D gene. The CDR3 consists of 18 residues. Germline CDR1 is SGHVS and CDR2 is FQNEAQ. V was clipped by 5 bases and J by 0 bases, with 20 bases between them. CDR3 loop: CASSLGSIAADSNQPQHF. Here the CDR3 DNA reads TGTGCCAGCAGCCTCGGAAGTATAGCCGCTGATAGCAATCAGCCCCAGCATTTT. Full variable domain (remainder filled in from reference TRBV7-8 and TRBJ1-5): GAGVSQSPRYKVAKRGQDVALRCDPISGHVSLFWYQQALGQGPEFLTYFQNEAQLDKSGLPSDRFFAERPEGSVSTLKIQRTQQEDSAVYLCASSLGSIAADSNQPQHFGDGTRLSIL.

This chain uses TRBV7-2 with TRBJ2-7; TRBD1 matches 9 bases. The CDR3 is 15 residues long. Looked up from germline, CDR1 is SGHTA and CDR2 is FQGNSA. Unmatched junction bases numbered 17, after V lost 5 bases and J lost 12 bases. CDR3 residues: CASSTHGLTGGSWYF. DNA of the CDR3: TGTGCCAGCAGCACCCACGGCCTGACAGGGGGAAGTTGGTACTTC.

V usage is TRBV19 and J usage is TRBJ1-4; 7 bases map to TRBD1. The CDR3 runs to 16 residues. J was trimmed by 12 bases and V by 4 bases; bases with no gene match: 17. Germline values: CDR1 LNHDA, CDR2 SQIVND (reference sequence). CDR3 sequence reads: CASSTQRDSLFGQLFF. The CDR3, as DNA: TGTGCCAGTAGTACTCAACGGGACAGCCTATTTGGGCAACTGTTTTTT.

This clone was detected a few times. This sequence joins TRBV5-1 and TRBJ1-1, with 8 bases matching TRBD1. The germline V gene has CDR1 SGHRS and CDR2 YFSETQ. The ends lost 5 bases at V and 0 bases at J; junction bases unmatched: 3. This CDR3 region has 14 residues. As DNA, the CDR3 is TGCGCCAGCAGGGGGACAGGTTTGAACACTGAAGCTTTCTTT. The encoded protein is CASRGTGLNTEAFF. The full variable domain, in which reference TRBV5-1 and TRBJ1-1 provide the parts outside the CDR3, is KAGVTQTPRYLIKTRGQQVTLSCSPISGHRSVSWYQQTPGQGLQFLFEYFSETQRNKGNFPGRFSGRQFSNSRSEMNVSTLELGDSALYLCASRGTGLNTEAFFGQGTRLTVV.

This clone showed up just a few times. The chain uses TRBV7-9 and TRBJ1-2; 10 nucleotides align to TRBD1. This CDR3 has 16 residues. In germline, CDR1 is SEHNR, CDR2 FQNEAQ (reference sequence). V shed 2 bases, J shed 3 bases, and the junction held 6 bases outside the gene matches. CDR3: CASSLPDRGRDYGYTF. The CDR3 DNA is TGTGCCAGCAGCTTACCTGACAGGGGGCGCGACTATGGCTACACCTTC.

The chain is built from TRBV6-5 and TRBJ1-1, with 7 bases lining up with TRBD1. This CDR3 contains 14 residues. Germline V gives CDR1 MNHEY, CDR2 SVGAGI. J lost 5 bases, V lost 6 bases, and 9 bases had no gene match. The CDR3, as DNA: TGTGCCAGCAGAACTCAGGGGGGAGAGACTGAAGCTTTCTTT. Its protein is CASRTQGGETEAFF.

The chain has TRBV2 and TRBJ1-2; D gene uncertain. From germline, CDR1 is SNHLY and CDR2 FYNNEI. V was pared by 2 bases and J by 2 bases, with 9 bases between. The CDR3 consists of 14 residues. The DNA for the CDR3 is TGTGCCAGCAGTGAACAGCCGACAAACTATGGCTACACCTTC. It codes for CASSEQPTNYGYTF. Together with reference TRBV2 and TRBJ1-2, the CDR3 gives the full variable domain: EPEVTQTPSHQVTQMGQEVILRCVPISNHLYFYWYRQILGQKVEFLVSFYNNEISEKSEIFDDQFSVERPDGSNFTLKIRSTKLEDSAMYFCASSEQPTNYGYTFGSGTRLTVV.

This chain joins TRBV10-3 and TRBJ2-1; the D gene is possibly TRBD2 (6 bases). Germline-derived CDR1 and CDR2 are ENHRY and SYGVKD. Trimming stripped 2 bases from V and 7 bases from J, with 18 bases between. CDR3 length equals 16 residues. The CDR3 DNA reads TGTGCCATCAGTGAGGGGGTTATAGCGGCTTATAATGAGCAGTTCTTC. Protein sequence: CAISEGVIAAYNEQFF.

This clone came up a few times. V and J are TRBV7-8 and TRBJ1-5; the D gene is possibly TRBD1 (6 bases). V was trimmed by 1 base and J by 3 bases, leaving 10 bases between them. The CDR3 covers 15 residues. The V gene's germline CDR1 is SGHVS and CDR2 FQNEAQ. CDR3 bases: TGTGCCAGCAGCTTAGGGGGGCTGACCAATCAGCCCCAGCATTTT. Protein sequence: CASSLGGLTNQPQHF.

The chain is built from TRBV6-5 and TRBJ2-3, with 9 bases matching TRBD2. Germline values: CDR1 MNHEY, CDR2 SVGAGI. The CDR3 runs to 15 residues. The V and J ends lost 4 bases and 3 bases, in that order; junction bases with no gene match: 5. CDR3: CASSFRGLATDTQYF. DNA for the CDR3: TGTGCCAGCAGTTTTCGTGGACTAGCGACAGATACGCAGTATTTT.

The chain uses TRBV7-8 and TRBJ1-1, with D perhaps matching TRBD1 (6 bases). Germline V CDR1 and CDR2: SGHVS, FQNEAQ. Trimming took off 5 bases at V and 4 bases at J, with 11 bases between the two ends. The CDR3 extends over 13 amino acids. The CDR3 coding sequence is TGTGCCAGCAGCCGAACCAGGGGCACTGAAGCTTTCTTT. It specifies CASSRTRGTEAFF. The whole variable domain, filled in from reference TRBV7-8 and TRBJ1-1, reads GAGVSQSPRYKVAKRGQDVALRCDPISGHVSLFWYQQALGQGPEFLTYFQNEAQLDKSGLPSDRFFAERPEGSVSTLKIQRTQQEDSAVYLCASSRTRGTEAFFGQGTRLTVV.

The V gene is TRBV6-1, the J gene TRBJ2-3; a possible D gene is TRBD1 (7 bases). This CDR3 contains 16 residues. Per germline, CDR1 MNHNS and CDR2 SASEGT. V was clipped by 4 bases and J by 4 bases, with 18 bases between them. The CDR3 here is CASSGPGQRVSDTQYF. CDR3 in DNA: TGTGCCAGCAGTGGACCGGGACAGCGGGTATCAGATACGCAGTATTTT.

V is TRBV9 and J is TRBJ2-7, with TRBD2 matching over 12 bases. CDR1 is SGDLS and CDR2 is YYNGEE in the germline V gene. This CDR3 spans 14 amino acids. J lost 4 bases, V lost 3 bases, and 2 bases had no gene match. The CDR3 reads CASSGGLAGYEQYF. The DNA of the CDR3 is TGTGCCAGCAGCGGGGGACTAGCGGGTTACGAGCAGTACTTC.

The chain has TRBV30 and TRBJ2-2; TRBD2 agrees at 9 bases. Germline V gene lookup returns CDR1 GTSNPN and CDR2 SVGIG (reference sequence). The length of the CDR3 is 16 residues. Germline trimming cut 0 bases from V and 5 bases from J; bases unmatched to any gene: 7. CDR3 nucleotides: TGTGCCTGGAGTGTAAGGGATAGCGGGGGAACCGGGGAGCTGTTTTTT. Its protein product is CAWSVRDSGGTGELFF.

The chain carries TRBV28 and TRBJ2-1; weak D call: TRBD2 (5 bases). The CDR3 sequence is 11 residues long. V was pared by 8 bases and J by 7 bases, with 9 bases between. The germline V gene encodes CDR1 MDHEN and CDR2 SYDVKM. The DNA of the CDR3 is TGTGCCAGCCGGACTCCTAATGAGCAGTTCTTC. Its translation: CASRTPNEQFF.

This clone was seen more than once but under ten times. The DNA for the CDR3 is TGTGCCAGCAGCCAGGGACTACCGAACACCGGGGAGCTGTTTTTT. It translates to CASSQGLPNTGELFF. The gene calls are TRBV4-2 and TRBJ2-2; 7 bases agree with TRBD2. Trimming cost V 3 bases and J 0 bases; bases outside gene matches: 1. The CDR3 length is 15 residues. Per the germline V gene, CDR1 is LGHNA and CDR2 is YNFKEQ.

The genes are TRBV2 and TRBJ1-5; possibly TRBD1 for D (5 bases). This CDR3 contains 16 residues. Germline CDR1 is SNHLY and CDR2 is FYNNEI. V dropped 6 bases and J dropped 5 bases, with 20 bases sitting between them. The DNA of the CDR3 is TGTGCCAGCAGCCGGGGGGGGTCTGGGACCTATCAGCCCCAGCATTTT. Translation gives CASSRGGSGTYQPQHF.

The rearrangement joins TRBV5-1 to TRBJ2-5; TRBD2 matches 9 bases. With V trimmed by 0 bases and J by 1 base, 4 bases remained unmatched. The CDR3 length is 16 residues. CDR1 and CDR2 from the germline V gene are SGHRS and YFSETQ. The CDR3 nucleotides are TGCGCCAGCAGCTTGGCCTGGCGGGGGGGCCAAGAGACCCAGTACTTC. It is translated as CASSLAWRGGQETQYF.

CDR3 loop: CASSYGTSADTQYF. The CDR3, as DNA: TGTGCCAGCAGTTACGGGACTAGCGCAGATACGCAGTATTTT. V is TRBV6-2 or TRBV6-3 and J is TRBJ2-3; 10 nucleotides match TRBD2. After removal of 2 bases from V and 4 bases from J, the junction contained 0 bases not matched to a gene. The CDR3 has 14 residues. CDR1 is MNHEY and CDR2 is SVGEGT in the germline V gene.

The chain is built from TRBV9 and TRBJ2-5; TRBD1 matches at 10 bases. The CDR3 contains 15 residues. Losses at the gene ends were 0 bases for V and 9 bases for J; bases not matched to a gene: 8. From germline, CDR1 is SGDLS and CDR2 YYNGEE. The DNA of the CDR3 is TGTGCCAGCAGCGTAGAGGGACAGGGGATTGTTCCCCAGTACTTC. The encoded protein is CASSVEGQGIVPQYF.